A selection of T cell receptor beta chains follows, all from one sample in a study of response to subunit inactivated influenza vaccine. Each CDR3 protein gets one entry after TCRdb re-called the RT-PCR reads with MiXCR. The sample consists of some 520,000 distinct CDR3 sequences, approximately 16% of them appearing once. This specimen was CD4+ T cells sorted from PBMCs, taken around 25 months after vaccination. The receptor source for this set is a man between 45 and 75 years old who received an inactivated influenza vaccine. CDR3s include the opening cysteine and the closing phenylalanine or tryptophan. A D gene is named only where the DNA matches it firmly. Clone size is not always given. Where it is, it says once, few, many or a class for expanded clones.

CDR3 DNA	CDR3 protein	clone size	V gene	J gene	D gene
TGCGCCAGCAGCTTGGCAGGGGGCAGCACCGGGGAGCTGTTTTTT	CASSLAGGSTGELFF	many	TRBV5-1	TRBJ2-2	TRBD1
TGTGCCAGCAGCCCACCTAGCGGACGCTCCTACGAGCAGTACTTC	CASSPPSGRSYEQYF	.	TRBV11-2	TRBJ2-7	TRBD2
TGTGCCAGCAGCTTCTGGCAGGGGGATTTCGAACAGTACTTC	CASSFWQGDFEQYF	few	TRBV7-8	TRBJ2-7	TRBD1
TGTGCCAGCAGCAGGACAGGGGGCGACGAGCAGTACTTC	CASSRTGGDEQYF	.	TRBV3-1	TRBJ2-7	TRBD1
TGCGCCAGCAGCCCGGGACAGCCTAACGTCCTGACTTTC	CASSPGQPNVLTF	few	TRBV5-1	TRBJ2-6	TRBD1
TGTGCCAGCAGTTTAAGGGGTGGCGGAAATGAGCAGTTCTTC	CASSLRGGGNEQFF	.	TRBV28	TRBJ2-1	.
TGTGCCAGCAGCTTAGTGGGTTGGGGGGGACCGCAAAACATTCAGTACTTC	CASSLVGWGGPQNIQYF	.	TRBV7-2	TRBJ2-4	TRBD2
TGTGCCAGCAGCTTAGAGTACAGGGTTCGTGGCGAGCAGTACTTC	CASSLEYRVRGEQYF	.	TRBV11-2	TRBJ2-7	.
TGTGCCAGCAGGAAGTCCGGGACGTACATCATAAACTATGGCTACACCTTC	CASRKSGTYIINYGYTF	.	TRBV6-1	TRBJ1-2	.
TGTGCCAGCAGATTCATTAGCGGGAGAGGGCCCCGGGGGCTGTTTTTT	CASRFISGRGPRGLFF	.	TRBV28	TRBJ2-2	TRBD2
TGTGCCAGCAGGCGCAACTACGAGCAGTACTTC	CASRRNYEQYF	.	TRBV6-2/TRBV6-3	TRBJ2-7	.
TGCAGTGCACGGCTGTCTGGGGCTAACTATGGCTACACCTTC	CSARLSGANYGYTF	few	TRBV20-1	TRBJ1-2	.
TGTGCCATCAGTGAGGAAGTTCTGGCTTTCTTT	CAISEEVLAFF	few	TRBV10-3	TRBJ1-1	.
TGTGCCAGCGGTCCCTCGACAGGGAGTAACACTGAAGCTTTCTTT	CASGPSTGSNTEAFF	.	TRBV12-3/TRBV12-4	TRBJ1-1	TRBD1
TGTGCCAGCAGCGCCGCAGGGGGCCGGGATGAAAAACTGTTTTTT	CASSAAGGRDEKLFF	.	TRBV7-2	TRBJ1-4	TRBD1
TGCGCCAGCAGCTTGTCATTGGCGGCAGATACGCAGTATTTT	CASSLSLAADTQYF	.	TRBV5-1	TRBJ2-3	.
TGTGCCAGCAGCCCGACAGGGGGCGGGAAAGATACGCAGTATTTT	CASSPTGGGKDTQYF	.	TRBV11-2	TRBJ2-3	TRBD1
TGTGCCAGCAGGTACCGGGACAGGTTTTACAATGAGCAGTTCTTC	CASRYRDRFYNEQFF	.	TRBV12-3/TRBV12-4	TRBJ2-1	TRBD1